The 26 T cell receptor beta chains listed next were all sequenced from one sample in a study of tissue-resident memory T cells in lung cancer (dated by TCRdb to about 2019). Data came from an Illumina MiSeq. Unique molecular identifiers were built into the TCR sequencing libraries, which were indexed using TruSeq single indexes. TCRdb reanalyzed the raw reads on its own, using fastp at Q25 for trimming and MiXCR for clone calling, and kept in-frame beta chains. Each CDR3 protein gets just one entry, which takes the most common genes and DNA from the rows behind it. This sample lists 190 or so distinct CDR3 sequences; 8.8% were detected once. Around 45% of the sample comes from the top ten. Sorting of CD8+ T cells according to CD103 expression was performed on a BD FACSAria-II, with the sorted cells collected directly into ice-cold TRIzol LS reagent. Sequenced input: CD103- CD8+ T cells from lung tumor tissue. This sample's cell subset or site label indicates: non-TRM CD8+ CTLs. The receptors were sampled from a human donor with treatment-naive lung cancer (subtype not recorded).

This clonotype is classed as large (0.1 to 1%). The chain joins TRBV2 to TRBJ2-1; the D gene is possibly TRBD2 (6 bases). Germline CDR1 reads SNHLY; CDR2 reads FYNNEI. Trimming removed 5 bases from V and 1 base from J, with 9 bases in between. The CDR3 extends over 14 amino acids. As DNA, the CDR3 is TGTGCCAGCAGTCGGGACTCTTCCTACAATGAGCAGTTCTTC. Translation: CASSRDSSYNEQFF.

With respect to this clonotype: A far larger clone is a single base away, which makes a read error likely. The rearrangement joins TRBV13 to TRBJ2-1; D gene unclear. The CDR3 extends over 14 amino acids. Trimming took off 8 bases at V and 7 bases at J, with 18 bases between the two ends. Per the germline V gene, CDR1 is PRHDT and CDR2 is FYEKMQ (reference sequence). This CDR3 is CASDRDTASNEQFF. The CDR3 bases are TGTGCCAGCGATAGAGACACCGCCTCAAATGAGCAGTTCTTC.

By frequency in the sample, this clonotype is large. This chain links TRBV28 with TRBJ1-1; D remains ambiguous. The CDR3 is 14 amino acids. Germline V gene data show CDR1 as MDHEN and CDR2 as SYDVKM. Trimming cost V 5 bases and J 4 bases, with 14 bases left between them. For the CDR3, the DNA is TGTGCCAGCAGTCTCCAGAGGGTGGGCACTGAAGCTTTCTTT. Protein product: CASSLQRVGTEAFF. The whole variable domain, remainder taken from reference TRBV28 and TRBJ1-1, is DVKVTQSSRYLVKRTGEKVFLECVQDMDHENMFWYRQDPGLGLRLIYFSYDVKMKEKGDIPEGYSVSREKKERFSLILESASTNQTSMYLCASSLQRVGTEAFFGQGTRLTVV.

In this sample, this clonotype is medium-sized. This chain's CDR3 is CASSVDTNYYGYTF. The CDR3 region has the DNA TGTGCCAGCAGCGTCGACACTAACTACTATGGCTACACCTTC. The chain couples TRBV9 to TRBJ1-2; D ambiguous. Between the trimmed V and J ends, which lost 2 bases and 3 bases, there was a span of 11 bases. CDR3 length equals 14 residues. Germline V gene data show CDR1 as SGDLS and CDR2 as YYNGEE.

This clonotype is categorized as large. In nucleotides, the CDR3 is TGTGCCAGCAAACCGCCCTCGGACAGTCGTGAAGCTTTCTTT. It encodes CASKPPSDSREAFF. V gene TRBV12-3 or TRBV12-4 combines with J gene TRBJ1-1; TRBD1 might be the D (6 bases). V lost 7 bases and J lost 7, with 19 bases in between. This CDR3 comprises 14 residues.

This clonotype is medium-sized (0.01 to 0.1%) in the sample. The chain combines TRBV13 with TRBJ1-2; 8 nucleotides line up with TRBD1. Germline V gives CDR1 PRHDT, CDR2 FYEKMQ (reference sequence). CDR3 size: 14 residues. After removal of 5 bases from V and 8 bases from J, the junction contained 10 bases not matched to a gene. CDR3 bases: TGTGCCAGCAGCACCAGCCCAGGGGGCCGGGGCTACACCTTC. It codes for CASSTSPGGRGYTF. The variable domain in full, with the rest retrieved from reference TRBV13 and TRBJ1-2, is AAGVIQSPRHLIKEKRETATLKCYPIPRHDTVYWYQQGPGQDPQFLISFYEKMQSDKGSIPDRFSAQQFSDYHSELNMSSLELGDSALYFCASSTSPGGRGYTFGSGTRLTVV.

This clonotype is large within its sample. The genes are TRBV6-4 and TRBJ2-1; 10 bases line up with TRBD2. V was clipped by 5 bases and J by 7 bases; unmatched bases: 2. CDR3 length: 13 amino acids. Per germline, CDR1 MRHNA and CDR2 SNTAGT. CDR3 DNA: TGTGCCAGCAGTAGCGGGGGGGAAAATGAGCAGTTCTTC. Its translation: CASSSGGENEQFF.

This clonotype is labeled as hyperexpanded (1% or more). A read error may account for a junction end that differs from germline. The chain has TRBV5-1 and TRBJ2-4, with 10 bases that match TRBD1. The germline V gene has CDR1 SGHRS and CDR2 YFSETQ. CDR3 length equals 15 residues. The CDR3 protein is CASSPIGTGENIQYF. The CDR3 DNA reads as TGTGCCAGCAGCCCGATAGGGACAGGGGAAAACATTCAGTACTTC. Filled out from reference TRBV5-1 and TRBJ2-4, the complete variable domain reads KAGVTQTPRYLIKTRGQQVTLSCSPISGHRSVSWYQQTPGQGLQFLFEYFSETQRNKGNFPGRFSGRQFSNSRSEMNVSTLELGDSALYLCASSPIGTGENIQYFGAGTRLSVL.

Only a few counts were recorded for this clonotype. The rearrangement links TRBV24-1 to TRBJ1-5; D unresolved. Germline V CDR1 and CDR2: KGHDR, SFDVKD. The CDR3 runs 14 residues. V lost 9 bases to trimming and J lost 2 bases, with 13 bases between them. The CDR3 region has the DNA TGTGCCACCCCAGGAGGTGATGGCAATCAGCCCCAGCATTTT. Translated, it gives CATPGGDGNQPQHF.

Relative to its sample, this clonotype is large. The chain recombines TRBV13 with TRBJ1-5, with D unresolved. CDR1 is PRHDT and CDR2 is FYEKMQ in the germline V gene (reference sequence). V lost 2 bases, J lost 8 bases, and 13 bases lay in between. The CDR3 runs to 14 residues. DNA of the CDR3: TGTGCCAGCAGCTTATTTCTCTTCGGTAAGCCCCAGCATTTT. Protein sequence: CASSLFLFGKPQHF.

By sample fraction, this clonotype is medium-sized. Here the CDR3 DNA reads TGTGCCAGCAGCCAAGTAGCCAATGAGCAGTTCTTC. Residues: CASSQVANEQFF. The J gene is TRBJ2-1, the V gene TRBV4-2; D is unresolved. CDR1 is LGHNA and CDR2 is YNFKEQ in the germline V gene. The CDR3 runs 12 residues. V shed 1 base and J shed 6 bases, with 4 bases lying between them.

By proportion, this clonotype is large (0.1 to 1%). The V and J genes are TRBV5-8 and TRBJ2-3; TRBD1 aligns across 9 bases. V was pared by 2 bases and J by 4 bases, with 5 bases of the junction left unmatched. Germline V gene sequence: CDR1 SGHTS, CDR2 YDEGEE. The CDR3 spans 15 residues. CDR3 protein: CASSFGTGTPDTQYF. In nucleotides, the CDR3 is TGTGCCAGCAGCTTCGGGACAGGGACCCCAGATACGCAGTATTTT.

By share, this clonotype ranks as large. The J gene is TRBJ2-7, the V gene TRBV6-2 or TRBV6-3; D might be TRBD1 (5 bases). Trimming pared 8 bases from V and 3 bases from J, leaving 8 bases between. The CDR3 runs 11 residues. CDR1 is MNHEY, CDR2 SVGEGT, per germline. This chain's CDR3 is CASHDSYEQYF. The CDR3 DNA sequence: TGTGCCAGCCATGACAGCTACGAGCAGTACTTC.

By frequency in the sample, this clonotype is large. CDR3 nucleotide sequence: TGCGCCAGCAGCCAAGAAAGCGGGAGTTACTACGAGCAGTACTTC. Translated, it gives CASSQESGSYYEQYF. The chain recombines TRBV4-3 with TRBJ2-7; 8 bases are a match to TRBD2. V dropped 0 bases and J dropped 3; count of bases not matched to a gene: 4. Per the germline V gene, CDR1 is LGHNA and CDR2 is YSLEER. The CDR3 is made up of 15 amino acids.

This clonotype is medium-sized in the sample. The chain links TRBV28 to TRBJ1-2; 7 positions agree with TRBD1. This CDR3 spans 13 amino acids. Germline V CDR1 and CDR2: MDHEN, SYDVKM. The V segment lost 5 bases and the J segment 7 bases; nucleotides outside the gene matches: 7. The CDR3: CASSDRTGTGYTF. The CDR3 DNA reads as TGTGCCAGCAGTGATCGGACAGGAACTGGCTACACCTTC.

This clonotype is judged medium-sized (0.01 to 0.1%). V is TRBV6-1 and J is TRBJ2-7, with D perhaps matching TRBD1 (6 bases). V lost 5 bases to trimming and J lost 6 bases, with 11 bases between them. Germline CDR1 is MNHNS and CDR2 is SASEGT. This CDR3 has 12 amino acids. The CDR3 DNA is TGTGCCAGCAGTAATAGGGGGAGCGAGCAGTACTTC. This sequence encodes CASSNRGSEQYF.

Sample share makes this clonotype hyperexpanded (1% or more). As DNA, the CDR3 is TGTGCCAGCAGTTACTCGAGGACAGGGTTTGTCACTGAAGCTTTCTTT. Encoded protein: CASSYSRTGFVTEAFF. V and J are TRBV6-2 or TRBV6-3 and TRBJ1-1; 8 bases map to TRBD1. V was pared by 0 bases and J by 4 bases, with 7 bases of the junction left unmatched. Per the germline V gene, CDR1 is MNHEY and CDR2 is SVGEGT. The CDR3 is 16 amino acids.

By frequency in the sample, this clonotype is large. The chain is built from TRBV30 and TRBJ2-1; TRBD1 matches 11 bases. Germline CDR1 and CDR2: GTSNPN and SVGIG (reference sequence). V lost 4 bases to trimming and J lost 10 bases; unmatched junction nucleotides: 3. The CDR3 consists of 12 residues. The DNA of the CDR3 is TGTGCCTGGACTAGGGACAGGGGGGAGCAGTTCTTC. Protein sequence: CAWTRDRGEQFF. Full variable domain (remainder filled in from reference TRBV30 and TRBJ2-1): SQTIHQWPATLVQPVGSPLSLECTVEGTSNPNLYWYRQAAGRGLQLLFYSVGIGQISSEVPQNLSASRPQDRQFILSSKKLLLSDSGFYLCAWTRDRGEQFFGPGTRLTVL.

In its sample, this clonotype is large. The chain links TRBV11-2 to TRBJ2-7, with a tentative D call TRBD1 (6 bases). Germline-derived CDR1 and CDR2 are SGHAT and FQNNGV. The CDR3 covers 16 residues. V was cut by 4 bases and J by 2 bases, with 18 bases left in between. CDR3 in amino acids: CASSWELTGPPYEQYF. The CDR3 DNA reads TGTGCCAGCAGCTGGGAACTGACAGGCCCTCCCTACGAGCAGTACTTC.

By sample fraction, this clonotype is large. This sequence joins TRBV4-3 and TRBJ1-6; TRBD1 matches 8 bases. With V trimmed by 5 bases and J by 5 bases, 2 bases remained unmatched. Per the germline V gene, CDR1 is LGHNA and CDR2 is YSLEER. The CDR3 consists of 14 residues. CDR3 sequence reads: CASSSGQDNSPLHF. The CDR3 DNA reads TGCGCCAGCAGCTCGGGACAGGATAATTCACCCCTCCACTTT.

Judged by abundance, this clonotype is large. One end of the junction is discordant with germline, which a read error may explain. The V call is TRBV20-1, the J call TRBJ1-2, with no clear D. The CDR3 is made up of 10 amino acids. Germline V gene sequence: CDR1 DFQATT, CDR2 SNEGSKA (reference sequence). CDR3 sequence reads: CSARGPLPSF. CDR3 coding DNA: TGCAGTGCTAGAGGCCCTTTACCCTCCTTC.

CDR3 in amino acids: CASSRTSGGVDEQFF. As DNA, the CDR3 is TGCGCCAGCAGCCGGACTAGCGGGGGGGTGGATGAGCAGTTCTTC. The rearrangement uses TRBV4-3 and TRBJ2-1; 15 bases map to TRBD2. Germline V lookup: CDR1 LGHNA, CDR2 YSLEER. This CDR3 is built from 15 residues. The V and J ends lost 4 bases and 8 bases, in that order; junction bases with no gene match: 3.

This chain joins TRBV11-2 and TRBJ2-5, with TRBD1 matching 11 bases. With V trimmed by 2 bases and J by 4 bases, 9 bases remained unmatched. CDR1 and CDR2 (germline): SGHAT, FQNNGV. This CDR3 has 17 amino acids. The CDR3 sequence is CASSLFEDRGLRETQYF. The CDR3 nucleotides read TGTGCCAGCAGCTTATTTGAGGACAGGGGGCTAAGAGAGACCCAGTACTTC.

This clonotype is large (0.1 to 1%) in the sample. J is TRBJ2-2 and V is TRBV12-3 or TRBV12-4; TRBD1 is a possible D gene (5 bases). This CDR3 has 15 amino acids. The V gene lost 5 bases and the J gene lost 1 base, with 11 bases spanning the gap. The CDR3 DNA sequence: TGTGCCAGCAGTCCACAAACAGGGAACACCGGGGAGCTGTTTTTT. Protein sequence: CASSPQTGNTGELFF.

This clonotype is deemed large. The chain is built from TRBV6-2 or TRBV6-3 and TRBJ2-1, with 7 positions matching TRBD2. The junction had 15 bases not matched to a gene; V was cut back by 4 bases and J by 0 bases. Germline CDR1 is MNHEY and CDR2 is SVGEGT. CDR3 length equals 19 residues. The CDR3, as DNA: TGTGCCAGCAGTTCTCTGTACAGCGGGATAGAGAGCTCCTACAATGAGCAGTTCTTC. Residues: CASSSLYSGIESSYNEQFF.

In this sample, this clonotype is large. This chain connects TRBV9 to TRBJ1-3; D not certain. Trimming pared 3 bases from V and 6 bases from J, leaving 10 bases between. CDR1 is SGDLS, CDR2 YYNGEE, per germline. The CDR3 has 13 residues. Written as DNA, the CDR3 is TGTGCCAGCAGCGCGGGGATCCAAAACACCATATATTTT. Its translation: CASSAGIQNTIYF. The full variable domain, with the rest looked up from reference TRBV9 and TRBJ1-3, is DSGVTQTPKHLITATGQRVTLRCSPRSGDLSVYWYQQSLDQGLQFLIQYYNGEERAKGNILERFSAQQFPDLHSELNLSSLELGDSALYFCASSAGIQNTIYFGEGSWLTVV.